The text below deals with one TCR beta chain. Antigen unknown. The primer mix had 60 Vbeta and 13 Jbeta primers. Only in-frame clones appear in the TCRdb table, and some are missing; sequencing was by immunoSEQ multiplex PCR. The table includes about 110,000 clones, approximately 84% detected once. The sample belongs to a study of cytomegalovirus exposure and HLA in healthy donors. Study-level points and caveats: The authors later linked a missense DCLRE1C variant to TCR beta V- and J-gene trimming.

Germline CDR1 reads SNHLY; CDR2 reads FYNNEI. V shed 10 bases and J shed 4 bases, with 17 bases lying between them. The CDR3 has 13 residues. This rearrangement joins TRBV2 to TRBJ2-7; TRBD2 is a possible D gene (6 bases). The sequenced material came from PBMCs. The sequence was obtained from a man aged 45-60 years in good health and CMV-seronegative. The CDR3 bases are TGTGCCACGGGGGACGGTGCTAGGTACGAGCAGTACTTC. It encodes CATGDGARYEQYF. The whole variable domain, remainder taken from reference TRBV2 and TRBJ2-7, is EPEVTQTPSHQVTQMGQEVILRCVPISNHLYFYWYRQILGQKVEFLVSFYNNEISEKSEIFDDQFSVERPDGSNFTLKIRSTKLEDSAMYFCATGDGARYEQYFGPGTRLTVT.